This T cell receptor beta chain originates from a study of identical twins' blood T cells. TCRdb recomputed calls from the 5' RACE reads with MiXCR, one row per CDR3 protein. Altogether 350,000 to 400,000 distinct CDR3 sequences are present, 28% being singletons, with the ten largest covering 5.5% to 7%. Germline CDR1 DFQATT, CDR2 SNEGSKA (reference sequence). CDR3 length equals 15 residues. V was trimmed by 0 bases and J by 0 bases, leaving 9 bases between them. This clonotype showed up just once. The TCR was taken from a woman aged 18 to 55 in good health. Sequenced sample: PBMCs. The gene calls are TRBV20-1 and TRBJ2-1, with TRBD2 as a possible D gene (6 bases). The CDR3 region is CSAREAGSSYNEQFF. DNA for the CDR3: TGCAGTGCTAGAGAAGCCGGGAGCTCCTACAATGAGCAGTTCTTC.